This TCR beta chain was observed in a study of cytotoxic CD8 clonotypes in ibrutinib-treated CLL. Study-level points and caveats: Baseline clonality exceeded age-matched healthy donors and tracked circulating CD8+ T-cell counts. Sustained-remission and progressing patients diverged in sampling times. Contraction or stability on treatment was seen for public clonotypes, which were uncommon.

A remark on this clone: The antigen is not known.

The ends lost 7 bases at V and 2 bases at J; junction bases unmatched: 16. CDR3 size: 16 residues. Looked up from germline, CDR1 is SQVTM and CDR2 is ANQGSEA. Sequencing was performed with immunoSEQ multiplex PCR; in TCRdb, only in-frame clones are kept and a portion is missing. The table shows about 270,000 clones, with more than 70% occurring only once. The clonotype was recovered from a human donor with chronic lymphocytic leukemia. V usage is TRBV29-1 and J usage is TRBJ1-1, with 7 bases matching TRBD1. The material sequenced was PBMCs, taken at disease progression, from a patient treated with ibrutinib. CDR3 residues: CSAQGEGRGGNTEAFF. The CDR3 DNA is TGCAGCGCCCAGGGGGAGGGCCGGGGTGGAAACACTGAAGCTTTCTTT. Filled out from reference TRBV29-1 and TRBJ1-1, the complete variable domain reads SAVISQKPSRDICQRGTSLTIQCQVDSQVTMMFWYRQQPGQSLTLIATANQGSEATYESGFVIDKFPISRPNLTFSTLTVSNMSPEDSSIYLCSAQGEGRGGNTEAFFGQGTRLTVV.